Below, 29 T cell receptor beta chains from the same sample are listed, as sequenced in a study of OX40 agonist ivuxolimab in advanced cancers. Profiled with immunoSEQ multiplex PCR; TCRdb holds only in-frame clones, not every one. The sample includes about 48,000 clones, around 87% seen only once; the top ten take approximately 2%. This specimen consisted of CD4+ or CD8+ T cells sorted from blood, obtained in a trial of the OX40 agonist ivuxolimab. These receptors all stem from an adult with an advanced solid tumor such as melanoma, head and neck, liver or kidney cancer.

V usage is TRBV5-4 and J usage is TRBJ1-6; 8 nucleotides line up with TRBD1. The CDR3 length is 14 residues. Per the germline V gene, CDR1 is SGHNT and CDR2 is YYREEE (reference sequence). The V segment lost 4 bases and the J segment 7 bases; nucleotides outside the gene matches: 4. This CDR3 is CASSLGQGNSPLHF. CDR3 DNA sequence: TGTGCCAGCAGCCTTGGACAGGGAAATTCACCCCTCCACTTT. The entire variable domain, with the rest obtained from reference TRBV5-4 and TRBJ1-6, is as follows: ETGVTQSPTHLIKTRGQQVTLRCSSQSGHNTVSWYQQALGQGPQFIFQYYREEENGRGNFPPRFSGLQFPNYSSELNVNALELDDSALYLCASSLGQGNSPLHFGNGTRLTVT.

The V call is TRBV5-4, the J call TRBJ1-2, with 7 positions matching TRBD1. The V segment lost 2 bases and the J segment 13 bases; nucleotides outside the gene matches: 5. The germline CDR1 and CDR2 sequences are SGHNT and YYREEE (reference sequence). CDR3 length equals 11 residues. In DNA form, the CDR3 reads TGTGCCAGCAGCTTCGACAGGGAGATCACCTTC. Protein: CASSFDREITF.

This clone appeared a single time. The gene calls are TRBV15 and TRBJ1-1, with D possibly matching TRBD1 (6 bases). The ends were cut back, 3 bases at V and 4 bases at J, with 15 bases in the middle. CDR3 length: 15 amino acids. Germline V CDR1 and CDR2: LNHNV, YYDKDF (reference sequence). The DNA of the CDR3 is TGTGCCACCAGCAGGAGCCCTGACAGGATCACTGAAGCTTTCTTT. It specifies CATSRSPDRITEAFF.

As DNA, the CDR3 is TGCGCCAGCAGCCAAACGGGACAGGGGGCGAGAGAGACCCAGTACTTC. Translated: CASSQTGQGARETQYF. This rearrangement joins TRBV4-3 to TRBJ2-5; 12 bases are shared with TRBD1. Germline assignment: CDR1 LGHNA and CDR2 YSLEER. After removal of 2 bases from V and 4 bases from J, the junction contained 5 bases not matched to a gene. This CDR3 is built from 16 residues.

The chain carries TRBV11-1 and TRBJ2-5; TRBD2 aligns across 10 bases. This CDR3 has 16 residues. Germline CDR1 and CDR2: SGHAT and FQDESV (reference sequence). V gave up 4 bases and J gave up 3 bases; unmatched junction bases: 8. Here the CDR3 DNA reads TGTGCCAGCAGCTCCCGGACTAGCGGTCTTGAAGAGACCCAGTACTTC. Translation gives CASSSRTSGLEETQYF.

The chain has TRBV7-9 and TRBJ2-5, with 11 bases that match TRBD2. V lost 3 bases, J lost 9 bases, and 6 bases stayed unmatched. The germline gives CDR1 SEHNR, CDR2 FQNEAQ (reference sequence). The CDR3 has 14 amino acids. CDR3 loop: CASSFFASGGSQYF. The DNA of the CDR3 is TGTGCCAGCAGCTTTTTCGCTAGCGGGGGGTCCCAGTACTTC.

This clone occurred once. The V and J genes are TRBV10-3 and TRBJ2-7; 13 bases are a match to TRBD2. CDR3 size: 14 residues. Trimming took 2 bases from V and 6 from J; bases not matched to a gene: 1. Germline V gene lookup returns CDR1 ENHRY and CDR2 SYGVKD. CDR3 region: CAISEGLAGAEQYF. The CDR3 coding sequence is TGTGCCATCAGTGAGGGACTAGCGGGGGCCGAGCAGTACTTC.

This chain uses TRBV30 with TRBJ2-1; 9 bases match TRBD2. The germline gives CDR1 GTSNPN, CDR2 SVGIG (reference sequence). This CDR3 spans 13 amino acids. V shed 5 bases and J 7 bases; nucleotides not matched to a gene: 6. CDR3: CAWAGGPGNEQFF. The CDR3 nucleotides read TGTGCCTGGGCGGGAGGGCCAGGGAATGAGCAGTTCTTC.

The V and J genes are TRBV29-1 and TRBJ2-5, with TRBD2 identical over 8 bases. The length of the CDR3 is 13 residues. Trimming took 6 bases from V and 1 from J; bases not matched to a gene: 4. The germline V gene has CDR1 SQVTM and CDR2 ANQGSEA. The CDR3 reads CSVGRGSQETQYF. DNA for the CDR3: TGCAGCGTCGGGAGGGGGTCCCAAGAGACCCAGTACTTC.

The chain employs TRBV19 and TRBJ1-1; D is ambiguous. In germline, CDR1 is LNHDA, CDR2 SQIVND (reference sequence). The ends were cut back, 2 bases at V and 10 bases at J, with 20 bases in the middle. CDR3 length equals 15 residues. This CDR3 is CASSIFQQGLRPAFF. The CDR3 nucleotides are TGTGCCAGTAGTATATTCCAACAAGGCCTTAGACCAGCTTTCTTT.

This clone was seen a few times. V is TRBV30 and J is TRBJ1-1, with 7 bases matching TRBD1. The CDR3 is made up of 14 amino acids. Trimming at V came to 0 bases and at J to 6 bases, leaving 7 bases not matched to a gene. Germline assignment: CDR1 GTSNPN and CDR2 SVGIG (reference sequence). This CDR3 reads CAWSVLGQGAEAFF. The CDR3 DNA follows: TGTGCCTGGAGTGTACTGGGGCAGGGGGCTGAAGCTTTCTTT.

This chain links TRBV5-4 with TRBJ2-7, with D possibly being TRBD1 or TRBD2 (5 bases each). Per the germline V gene, CDR1 is SGHNT and CDR2 is YYREEE (reference sequence). V was cut by 3 bases and J by 0 bases, with 13 bases left in between. This CDR3 has 15 residues. The CDR3 nucleotides are TGTGCCAGCAGCTCGACGCCCGGGACCTCCTACGAGCAGTACTTC. Encoded protein: CASSSTPGTSYEQYF.

The chain carries TRBV7-3 and TRBJ2-3; D may match TRBD1 or TRBD2 (5 bases each). CDR1 SGHTA and CDR2 FQGTGA come from the germline V gene. Trimming left V 2 bases short and J 8 bases short, with 8 bases between. This CDR3 has 12 amino acids. The DNA of the CDR3 is TGTGCCAGCAGCTTAGAGGGGAGTACGCAGTATTTT. Translating gives CASSLEGSTQYF.

This clone occurred a few times. The chain uses TRBV27 and TRBJ2-4, with D possibly matching TRBD2 (5 bases). V gave up 5 bases and J gave up 6 bases, with 11 bases separating them. This CDR3 has 13 residues. The germline V gene has CDR1 MNHEY and CDR2 SMNVEV (reference sequence). The CDR3 sequence: CASSEGVGNIQYF. CDR3 bases: TGTGCCAGCAGTGAGGGAGTCGGAAACATTCAGTACTTC.

This sequence joins TRBV6-6 and TRBJ1-3, with D uncertain. V was clipped by 4 bases and J by 7 bases, with 11 bases between them. There are 13 residues in the CDR3. Germline V gene data show CDR1 as MNHNY and CDR2 as SVGAGI (reference sequence). The CDR3 sequence: CASSFRETNTIYF. Written as DNA, the CDR3 is TGTGCCAGCAGTTTTAGGGAAACGAACACCATATATTTT.

This sequence joins TRBV5-1 and TRBJ2-5, with a weak D call TRBD2 (5 bases). Trimming took 0 bases from V and 5 from J, leaving 11 bases between them. This CDR3 comprises 14 residues. Germline CDR1 reads SGHRS; CDR2 reads YFSETQ. CDR3: CASSLAGVGETQYF. For the CDR3, the DNA is TGCGCCAGCAGCTTGGCCGGGGTTGGGGAGACCCAGTACTTC.

The J gene is TRBJ1-1, the V gene TRBV2, with D possibly being TRBD1 (5 bases). From germline, CDR1 is SNHLY and CDR2 FYNNEI. The CDR3 extends over 14 amino acids. The V end lost 7 bases, the J end lost 0 bases, and 12 bases lay between the germline ends. CDR3 region: CASKGNPMNTEAFF. CDR3 nucleotide sequence: TGTGCCAGCAAGGGGAACCCCATGAACACTGAAGCTTTCTTT. Combining the CDR3 with reference TRBV2 and TRBJ1-1 gives the whole variable domain EPEVTQTPSHQVTQMGQEVILRCVPISNHLYFYWYRQILGQKVEFLVSFYNNEISEKSEIFDDQFSVERPDGSNFTLKIRSTKLEDSAMYFCASKGNPMNTEAFFGQGTRLTVV.

This clone was detected only once. The chain uses TRBV5-1 and TRBJ2-6; D uncertain. In germline, CDR1 is SGHRS, CDR2 YFSETQ. The V end lost 0 bases, the J end lost 0 bases, and 7 bases lay between the germline ends. The CDR3 totals 16 residues. For the CDR3, the DNA is TGCGCCAGCAGCTTGGGACCTTACTCTGGGGCCAACGTCCTGACTTTC. It yields the protein CASSLGPYSGANVLTF.

This sequence joins TRBV6-6 and TRBJ2-4; D gene unclear. The CDR3 has 14 residues. Germline lookup yields CDR1 MNHNY and CDR2 SVGAGI (reference sequence). Trimming removed 6 bases at V and 5 bases at J, with 14 bases between. CDR3 in amino acids: CASSRRDTQNIQYF. Written as DNA, the CDR3 is TGTGCCAGCAGCCGTCGCGACACTCAAAACATTCAGTACTTC.

This rearrangement joins TRBV7-2 to TRBJ2-7; possible D gene TRBD2, 5 bases. Trimming stripped 5 bases from V and 0 bases from J, with 11 bases between. CDR1 SGHTA and CDR2 FQGNSA come from the germline V gene. The CDR3 spans 14 residues. In DNA form, the CDR3 reads TGTGCCAGCAGCCTAAAAACTAGCTCCTACGAGCAGTACTTC. It specifies CASSLKTSSYEQYF. The full variable domain, with the rest looked up from reference TRBV7-2 and TRBJ2-7, is GAGVSQSPSNKVTEKGKDVELRCDPISGHTALYWYRQSLGQGLEFLIYFQGNSAPDKSGLPSDRFSAERTGGSVSTLTIQRTQQEDSAVYLCASSLKTSSYEQYFGPGTRLTVT.

The J gene is TRBJ2-3, the V gene TRBV27, with TRBD2 matching over 9 bases. The CDR3 runs 16 residues. The germline gives CDR1 MNHEY, CDR2 SMNVEV (reference sequence). V shed 6 bases, J shed 1 base, and the junction held 8 bases outside the gene matches. The CDR3 bases are TGTGCCAGCAGGTTCCGCCTAGCGGGGCGCACAGATACGCAGTATTTT. This translates into CASRFRLAGRTDTQYF.

This chain connects TRBV9 to TRBJ2-7; unclear D gene. The germline V and J ends were trimmed by 2 bases and 3 bases, with 6 bases remaining between them. Per germline, CDR1 SGDLS and CDR2 YYNGEE. This CDR3 region has 12 residues. CDR3 nucleotides: TGTGCCAGCAGCGTCGACAACTACGAGCAGTACTTC. Its protein is CASSVDNYEQYF.

The chain employs TRBV4-3 and TRBJ1-2; D is unclear. The germline V and J ends were trimmed by 2 bases and 4 bases, with 20 bases remaining between them. Germline loops: CDR1 LGHNA, CDR2 YSLEER. The CDR3 is 17 residues long. The CDR3 protein is CASSQRSVGMVSYGYTF. The CDR3 DNA reads TGCGCCAGCAGCCAAAGGTCGGTGGGAATGGTTTCCTATGGCTACACCTTC.

The chain recombines TRBV2 with TRBJ1-6, with D possibly matching TRBD1 (5 bases). V was trimmed by 6 bases and J by 9 bases, leaving 24 bases between them. The germline CDR1 and CDR2 sequences are SNHLY and FYNNEI. The CDR3 length is 17 residues. As DNA, the CDR3 is TGTGCCAGCAGCTTACTTACCGGTGGGACCGGTGTTTCACCCCTCCACTTT. This encodes CASSLLTGGTGVSPLHF.

Within the sample, this clone is medium-sized. The rearrangement uses TRBV29-1 and TRBJ1-6, with D perhaps matching TRBD1 (6 bases). Trimming cost V 4 bases and J 6 bases, with 10 bases left between them. The length of the CDR3 is 13 residues. Germline V gene data show CDR1 as SQVTM and CDR2 as ANQGSEA. CDR3 nucleotide sequence: TGCAGCGTTGTAGAACAGGGTAATTCACCCCTCCACTTT. Encoded protein: CSVVEQGNSPLHF.

In DNA, the CDR3 is TGTGCCAGCAGCCAACAACCTACAGGGTTTAAGGGCACCGGGGAGCTGTTTTTT. Protein product: CASSQQPTGFKGTGELFF. J is TRBJ2-2 and V is TRBV4-2; D might be TRBD1 (6 bases). V was pared by 2 bases and J by 4 bases, with 20 bases between. The CDR3 is made up of 18 amino acids. Germline loops: CDR1 LGHNA, CDR2 YNFKEQ.

The chain couples TRBV5-6 to TRBJ2-1; 7 bases match TRBD2. Germline V lookup: CDR1 SGHDT, CDR2 YYEEEE. J was trimmed by 3 bases and V by 4 bases; bases with no gene match: 13. This CDR3 is 17 amino acids long. The CDR3: CASSPISTSVSYNEQFF. The CDR3 DNA reads as TGTGCCAGCAGCCCGATCTCCACTAGCGTAAGCTACAATGAGCAGTTCTTC.

This sequence joins TRBV28 and TRBJ1-2, with 8 bases that match TRBD1. This CDR3 has 15 residues. Trimming took 3 bases from V and 3 from J; bases not matched to a gene: 6. Germline CDR1 and CDR2: MDHEN and SYDVKM. CDR3 nucleotide sequence: TGTGCCAGCAGTTTGACAGGGGCTCTGGACTATGGCTACACCTTC. It codes for CASSLTGALDYGYTF.

About this clone itself: The same CDR3 can be traced to other DNA sequences in this sample. The V call is TRBV7-3, the J call TRBJ2-1, with 8 bases that match TRBD2. This CDR3 has 15 residues. V was pared by 5 bases and J by 0 bases, with 3 bases of the junction left unmatched. Per the germline V gene, CDR1 is SGHTA and CDR2 is FQGTGA. As DNA, the CDR3 is TGTGCCAGCAGCCTAGGGACTAGCTCCTACAATGAGCAGTTCTTC. Translated, it gives CASSLGTSSYNEQFF.